This T cell receptor (beta chain) was observed in a study of blood T cell repertoires in COVID-19. On the study more broadly: Acute and convalescent COVID-19 samples came from the United States, Italy and Spain. From T cells, B-cell-depleted T cells, or PBMCs came the material, which was cDNA or gDNA.

Germline lookup yields CDR1 SNHLY and CDR2 FYNNEI. The CDR3 runs 15 residues. V lost 10 bases and J 8 bases, leaving 23 bases between the germline ends. Authors' data handling: Reference gene primers were amplified, and this amplification served to estimate nucleated cell counts. The table came from immunoSEQ multiplex PCR; TCRdb's copy has only in-frame clones and leaves some out. That table furnishes V, J and clone size, whereas the DNA furnished D and trimming. The sample contains 200,000 or so clones, roughly nine tenths of which appear only once. The chain has TRBV2 and TRBJ1-4; tentatively, D is TRBD1 (6 bases). The sequence came from an older man with active or convalescent COVID-19. Input material: peripheral blood. The CDR3 DNA sequence: TGTGCCACCGATCCGAGGGAAGGGGGAGGGGAAAAACTGTTTTTT. It codes for CATDPREGGGEKLFF.